The subject of this entry is one T cell receptor (beta chain). This clone was counted a single time. Its cognate antigen has yet to be identified. No much larger clone is present one base from it, and per-base qualities are unavailable. This specimen belongs to a study of OX40 agonist ivuxolimab in advanced cancers. General notes on the study: Ivuxolimab was a fully human IgG2 agonistic monoclonal antibody targeting the costimulatory receptor OX40 (CD134). Partial responses occurred in three dose-escalation patients, of whom one had hepatocellular carcinoma and two had cutaneous melanoma. Among the roughly 52 dose-escalation patients, about 20 had hepatocellular carcinoma, about 15 melanoma, 9 renal cell carcinoma and 9 head and neck cancer. In the dose-escalation cohort, over 65% of patients were male, and the mean age was about 55 years, with a range of roughly 23 to 85. Patients were allowed to have had prior anti-PD-1, anti-PD-L1 or anti-CTLA-4 therapy, and approximately 40% of the dose-escalation patients had previously received checkpoint inhibitors. Intravenous ivuxolimab was administered to patients every 2 weeks at six dose levels: 0.01, 0.1, 0.3, 1.5, 3 and 10 mg/kg. The paper reports the monotherapy dose-escalation portion (N of about 50 patients) of the phase I ivuxolimab trial. The purpose of peripheral TCRbeta sequencing was to test whether ivuxolimab changed TCR sequence diversity and led to clonal T-cell expansion.

What the work shows at the level of the full study, not this receptor alone: The antigen specificity of the peripheral T cells that underwent clonal expansion was not determined. Clonal expansion of both CD4+ and CD8+ blood T cells was observed from baseline to week 6 at doses 0.1 to 3.0 mg/kg. After ivuxolimab, more expanded clones were found on average in CD8+ T cells than in CD4+ T cells. Low levels of normalized T-cell clonal expansion were also seen in some patients who did not respond. In the 0.1-3.0 mg/kg groups, partial responders were among the patients with the lowest normalized peripheral clonal expansion, particularly in CD8+ T cells.

Genomic DNA was isolated from the sorted cells so that the TCRbeta CDR3 region could be sequenced. The immunoSEQ Assay was used to sequence the TCRbeta CDR3 regions. The table comes from immuneACCESS by way of TCRdb, which keeps in-frame sequences with V and J called. Part of the clones is missing from these tables; in studies checked, under half for an unresolved V gene and the rest for unknown reasons. This sample gives about 64,000 clones in total; almost 85% of them show up just once. In total, the top ten clones hold 9.8% of the sample. After removal of 6 bases from V and 6 bases from J, the junction retains 6 bases not matched to a gene. CDR1 and CDR2, looked up from the germline V gene, are MNHEY and SVGAGI. The CDR3 runs 14 amino acids, cysteine and phenylalanine included. Here the CDR3 DNA is all that survives: 42 bases in frame from base 1. Patients with a history of autoimmune disease or receiving systemic immunosuppression were excluded from the trial. Peripheral blood for TCR sequencing was drawn from every dose cohort at baseline, at cycle 4 day 1 and at cycle 7 day 1. The samples were taken from a phase I, first-in-human, multicenter, open-label dose-escalation trial of ivuxolimab. Adults with locally advanced or metastatic head and neck squamous cell, hepatocellular, melanoma or renal cell carcinoma were enrolled in the trial. Before TCR sequencing, CD4+ and CD8+ T cells were separately sorted from peripheral blood.

This clonotype was sampled from an adult with an advanced solid tumor such as melanoma, head and neck, liver or kidney cancer. The sequencing used CD4+ or CD8+ T cells sorted from blood, collected in a trial of the OX40 agonist ivuxolimab. Here the chain combines TRBV6-5 and TRBJ2-1, and 9 junction bases match TRBD2. Here is the DNA: TGTGCCAGCAGAGGCGGGGGGGTAAGCAATGAGCAGTTCTTC. Its translation reads: CASRGGGVSNEQFF.